This is a list of T cell receptor beta chains from one sample in a study of CD8 T cells in ankylosing spondylitis. TCRdb re-derived calls from the 5' RACE reads in MiXCR, one entry per CDR3 protein. This sample has about 700,000 distinct CDR3 sequences, with around 19% found just once. The sample taken for sequencing was blood, either unsorted or a sorted T cell fraction (not recorded which). These receptors were collected from a male donor with ankylosing spondylitis. The CDR3 runs from the conserved cysteine through the conserved F or W. Each record gives: J gene, V gene, clone size, D gene, CDR3 DNA, CDR3 protein. The D gene is left open where the match is weak. The listing skips clone size in some rows; elsewhere it reads once, few, many or a size class.

>TRBJ2-1|TRBV30|-|TRBD2
TGTGCCTGGAGGGGGAGAAGTAGCGGGGTCTACAATGAGCAGTTCTTC
CAWRGRSSGVYNEQFF
>TRBJ2-7|TRBV29-1|few|TRBD1
TGCAGCGTTTCGTTCCCAGGACAGGGGGCGTCCTACGAGCAGTACTTC
CSVSFPGQGASYEQYF
>TRBJ2-2|TRBV6-5|few|TRBD1
TGTGCCAGCAGTTACATCGAGACAGGGGCCCCCGGGGAGCTGTTTTTT
CASSYIETGAPGELFF
>TRBJ2-3|TRBV30|few|-
TGTGCCTGGAGTGTAAAAGCGTCTGATACGCAGTATTTT
CAWSVKASDTQYF
>TRBJ2-1|TRBV12-3/TRBV12-4|few|TRBD1
TGTGCCAGCAGTAACGGACAGGGCAATGAGCAGTTCTTC
CASSNGQGNEQFF
>TRBJ2-7|TRBV5-1|few|-
TGCGCCAGCAGACCAGAGAACTCCTACGAGCAGTACTTC
CASRPENSYEQYF
>TRBJ2-2|TRBV20-1|-|TRBD2
TGCAGTGCTACACCGGGACTAGCGGGAGGCTTTACCGGGGAGCTGTTTTTT
CSATPGLAGGFTGELFF
>TRBJ2-2|TRBV5-1|few|TRBD2
TGCGCCAGCAGCTTTAGCGGGGCGAACACCGGGGAGCTGTTTTTT
CASSFSGANTGELFF
>TRBJ2-2|TRBV9|few|TRBD2
TGTGCCAGCAGCGACCGACTAGCGGGGGAGGCCGGGGAGCTGTTTTTT
CASSDRLAGEAGELFF
>TRBJ1-4|TRBV19|few|-
TGTGCCAGTAGTATGGGGGGGCCTAATGAAAAACTGTTTTTT
CASSMGGPNEKLFF
>TRBJ1-4|TRBV11-2|few|-
TGTGCCAGCAGCTTCTTTCCTGCAACTAATGAAAAACTGTTTTTT
CASSFFPATNEKLFF
>TRBJ2-2|TRBV20-1|few|TRBD1
TGCAGTGCTAGAGATCCGACAGGGGGGACCGGGGAGCTGTTTTTT
CSARDPTGGTGELFF
>TRBJ2-1|TRBV20-1|once|TRBD1
TGCAGTGCTAGTTGGGACAGACCCAAAGAATCGATAAACAATGAGCAGTTCTTC
CSASWDRPKESINNEQFF
>TRBJ2-1|TRBV12-3/TRBV12-4|few|-
TGTGCCAGCAGTTCCTTCATACAGGGACACGAGCAGTTCTTC
CASSSFIQGHEQFF
>TRBJ2-5|TRBV20-1|-|-
TGCAGCCCCTATGAGACAGTACAAGAGACCCAGTACTTC
CSPYETVQETQYF
>TRBJ2-1|TRBV11-1|few|-
TGTGCCAGCAGCTTAGCGATGGCTGGCTCCTACAATGAGCAGTTCTTC
CASSLAMAGSYNEQFF
>TRBJ1-1|TRBV4-3|few|-
TGCGCCAGCAGCCAAGAGGAAGGGTCTACTGAAGCTTTCTTT
CASSQEEGSTEAFF
>TRBJ2-5|TRBV20-1|-|TRBD2
TGCAGTGCTAGTGGTTATGGACCGACTAGCGGGTTTTTGATGGAGACCCAGTACTTC
CSASGYGPTSGFLMETQYF
>TRBJ1-1|TRBV20-1|-|-
TGCAGTGCTAGAGATGGGCAGGGCCTCACTGAAGCTTTCTTT
CSARDGQGLTEAFF
>TRBJ2-1|TRBV14|-|-
TGTGCCAGCAGCCCTTCCTTGGCCTACAATGAGCAGTTCTTC
CASSPSLAYNEQFF
>TRBJ2-2|TRBV18|few|-
TGTGCCAGCTCATCATCCCAGGGCACCGGGGAGCTGTTTTTT
CASSSSQGTGELFF
>TRBJ1-5|TRBV13|few|-
TGTGCCAGCAGCTTAGGACTTCGAGATCAGCCCCAGCATTTT
CASSLGLRDQPQHF
>TRBJ1-2|TRBV4-1|few|-
TGCGCCAGCAGCCAAGATGGAGAGGGGGGCTATGGCTACACCTTC
CASSQDGEGGYGYTF
>TRBJ2-3|TRBV5-1|-|-
TGCGCCAGCAGCTTGGAGCCCAGCCTTAACACAGATACGCAGTATTTT
CASSLEPSLNTDTQYF
>TRBJ2-7|TRBV2|-|TRBD2
TGTGCCAGCAGCTCGACTAGCGGGAGGGCCTTCGACGAGCAGTACTTC
CASSSTSGRAFDEQYF
>TRBJ2-3|TRBV24-1|few|TRBD1
TGTGCCACCAGTGAATCGGGACAGGCTAGCACAGATACGCAGTATTTT
CATSESGQASTDTQYF
>TRBJ1-2|TRBV15|-|-
TGTGCCACCAGCAGAGATCTCGTTCGCCCGGGTGGCTACACCTTC
CATSRDLVRPGGYTF
>TRBJ2-1|TRBV4-2|-|-
TGTGCCAGCAGCCAAGATAAAGGGGGGGCCTACAATGAGCAGTTCTTC
CASSQDKGGAYNEQFF
>TRBJ2-5|TRBV4-1|few|TRBD2
TGCGCCAGCAGCCAAGTACTAGCGGGACCCGAGAGCGGGACCCAGTACTTC
CASSQVLAGPESGTQYF
>TRBJ2-7|TRBV10-3|-|-
TGTGCCATCAGTGAGGGGCTAGCTAGCGAGCAGTACTTC
CAISEGLASEQYF
>TRBJ2-7|TRBV28|few|-
TGTGCCAGCCCACCCACAGTGTCGGGACCACCATCTAAACCCTACGAGCAGTACTTC
CASPPTVSGPPSKPYEQYF
>TRBJ2-2|TRBV11-2|few|TRBD1
TGTGCCAGCAGCTACTACAGGGGCGGGAACACCGGGGAGCTGTTTTTT
CASSYYRGGNTGELFF
>TRBJ2-4|TRBV6-6|few|-
TGTGCCAGCAGTTTAGCATTCGACATTCAGTACTTC
CASSLAFDIQYF
>TRBJ1-5|TRBV6-1|-|TRBD1
TGTGCCAGCAGCCCCCAGGGGGGGGTCAATCAGCCCCAGCATTTT
CASSPQGGVNQPQHF
>TRBJ1-5|TRBV18|few|TRBD1
TGTGCCAGCTCACCACCCGGACAGGGGACCCGCCAGCCCCAGCATTTT
CASSPPGQGTRQPQHF
>TRBJ1-2|TRBV3-1|few|TRBD1
TGTGCCAGCAGCCCCCCGGGACAGAACTATGGCTACACCTTC
CASSPPGQNYGYTF
>TRBJ2-5|TRBV27|-|TRBD1
TGTGCCAGCAGTCCGGACAGGGTACGGGAGACCCAGTACTTC
CASSPDRVRETQYF